The 18 T cell receptor beta chains reported below all come from one sample, sequenced in a study of regulatory T cells in long-lasting Graves disease. Arm-PCR with iRepertoire HTBI primers amplified the CDR3 regions for these TCR beta libraries. Using its own MiXCR run on the multiplex PCR reads, TCRdb lists one record per CDR3 protein. This table holds a few hundred thousand distinct CDR3 sequences, about 20% found once. Specified time point: newly diagnosed GD, antithyroid drugs for less than 3 months. After RNA was extracted from PBMCs, the TCR library was made from it. The same data also went into a second study, on T cells in Graves' hyperthyroidism and ophthalmopathy.

Sequencing was performed on peripheral blood mononuclear cells (PBMCs), taken at new diagnosis, from a patient treated with antithyroid drugs. These receptors came from a woman under 40 with Graves disease.

This clonotype was recorded at least ten times. This sequence joins TRBV5-1 and TRBJ1-2, with TRBD1 matching over 9 bases. CDR3 size: 15 residues. Germline trimming cut 1 base from V and 4 bases from J; bases unmatched to any gene: 5. Germline V gene data show CDR1 as SGHRS and CDR2 as YFSETQ. CDR3 amino acids: CASSLSGTGPYGYTF. The CDR3 DNA follows: TGCGCCAGCAGCTTGTCCGGGACAGGGCCCTATGGCTACACCTTC.

The table lists this clonotype with many counts. This chain links TRBV29-1 with TRBJ2-1; D is perhaps TRBD2 (6 bases). The CDR3 has 14 residues. Germline V gives CDR1 SQVTM, CDR2 ANQGSEA. V lost 2 bases, J lost 11 bases, and 19 bases lay in between. The CDR3 reads CSVEIRWGERQQFF. CDR3 sequence (DNA): TGCAGCGTTGAAATTCGGTGGGGGGAGCGGCAGCAGTTCTTC.

This clonotype has a count of ten or more. This chain links TRBV12-3 or TRBV12-4 with TRBJ1-2, with D perhaps TRBD1 (5 bases). The germline V and J ends were trimmed by 6 bases and 0 bases, with 11 bases remaining between them. CDR3 length equals 14 residues. The CDR3 nucleotides are TGTGCCAGCAGCCTTAGGACAACTAACTATGGCTACACCTTC. Translating it yields CASSLRTTNYGYTF.

This clonotype was detected ten times or more. The chain links TRBV6-1 to TRBJ1-1; 9 nucleotides align to TRBD1. Germline V gene lookup returns CDR1 MNHNS and CDR2 SASEGT. The ends lost 5 bases at V and 7 bases at J; junction bases unmatched: 8. CDR3 length: 14 amino acids. CDR3 sequence reads: CASSPWRTGDEAFF. The CDR3 DNA reads as TGTGCCAGCAGTCCATGGAGGACAGGGGATGAAGCTTTCTTT.

With regard to this clonotype: This may be a read error: a much more frequent sequence differs by one nucleotide. The rearrangement links TRBV7-9 to TRBJ2-7; weak D call: TRBD2 (7 bases). The CDR3 runs to 14 residues. Germline V CDR1 and CDR2: SEHNR, FQNEAQ (reference sequence). V was trimmed by 0 bases and J by 7 bases, leaving 13 bases between them. CDR3 coding DNA: TGTGCCAGCAGCTTAGCGGGGGGGCTTTATGAGCAGTACTTC. This codes for CASSLAGGLYEQYF.

This clonotype was seen ten or more times. The genes are TRBV2 and TRBJ2-2, with D unclear. CDR3 length: 14 residues. The ends were cut back, 5 bases at V and 4 bases at J, with 11 bases in the middle. Germline V lookup: CDR1 SNHLY, CDR2 FYNNEI. The DNA of the CDR3 is TGTGCCAGCAGTATTCTTCCAGGCACCGGGGAGCTGTTTTTT. Protein product: CASSILPGTGELFF. Drawing the rest from reference TRBV2 and TRBJ2-2, the complete variable domain is EPEVTQTPSHQVTQMGQEVILRCVPISNHLYFYWYRQILGQKVEFLVSFYNNEISEKSEIFDDQFSVERPDGSNFTLKIRSTKLEDSAMYFCASSILPGTGELFFGEGSRLTVL.

CDR3 sequence (DNA): TGTGCCAGCAGTGCCGGGCCTTACTCGGACGGAAACACCATATATTTT. Its translation: CASSAGPYSDGNTIYF. The V and J genes are TRBV6-1 and TRBJ1-3; no clear D. V gave up 4 bases and J gave up 4 bases, with 17 bases separating them. The CDR3 is made up of 16 amino acids. Germline values: CDR1 MNHNS, CDR2 SASEGT.

This clonotype has at least ten counts. This chain links TRBV11-2 with TRBJ2-1; possible D gene TRBD2, 5 bases. V lost 5 bases, J lost 4 bases, and 15 bases lay in between. Looked up from germline, CDR1 is SGHAT and CDR2 is FQNNGV. CDR3 size: 15 residues. The CDR3 sequence: CASSTFRWRYNEQFF. The CDR3 DNA follows: TGTGCCAGCAGCACCTTCCGGTGGAGGTACAATGAGCAGTTCTTC.

The table lists this clonotype with many counts. V and J are TRBV2 and TRBJ1-2; 7 nucleotides align to TRBD1. V lost 11 bases to trimming and J lost 8 bases; unmatched junction nucleotides: 20. The V gene's germline CDR1 is SNHLY and CDR2 FYNNEI. This CDR3 contains 15 residues. DNA for the CDR3: TGTGCCTGCCAAAACCGGGCGGGACAGCCTAACGGCTACACCTTC. As protein: CACQNRAGQPNGYTF.

Concerning this clonotype: A much larger clone differs by one base, so this may be a read error. V gene TRBV6-2 or TRBV6-3 combines with J gene TRBJ2-5; 15 positions match TRBD2. This CDR3 region has 19 residues. Germline values: CDR1 MNHEY, CDR2 SVGEGT. As DNA, the CDR3 is TGTGCCAGCAGGTACCAGGGATGGACTAGCGGGGGGGCGCCGAATGAGCAGCTCTTC. As protein: CASRYQGWTSGGAPNEQLF.

This clonotype was counted between two and nine times. V gene TRBV19 combines with J gene TRBJ1-2; D remains ambiguous. The germline V gene has CDR1 LNHDA and CDR2 SQIVND (reference sequence). V was clipped by 4 bases and J by 3 bases, with 6 bases between them. The CDR3 spans 12 residues. CDR3 nucleotide sequence: TGTGCCAGTAGTAGTGGAGACTATGGCTACACCTTC. Amino acid sequence: CASSSGDYGYTF.

This clonotype was seen many times. The V call is TRBV6-5, the J call TRBJ1-2; no firm D call. Germline loops: CDR1 MNHEY, CDR2 SVGAGI. This CDR3 region has 12 residues. With 2 bases removed from V and 14 bases from J, the gap between germline ends came to 15 bases. The CDR3 DNA reads TGTGCCAGCAGTTACGGGCGGCCGCCGTATACCTTC. This sequence encodes CASSYGRPPYTF.

This clonotype was picked up many times. This sequence joins TRBV20-1 and TRBJ1-6; no firm D call. V lost 0 bases to trimming and J lost 10 bases, with 10 bases between them. There are 13 residues in the CDR3. Germline V gene sequence: CDR1 DFQATT, CDR2 SNEGSKA (reference sequence). CDR3 residues: CSAREAGDSPLHF. As DNA, the CDR3 is TGCAGTGCTAGAGAGGCCGGCGACTCACCCCTCCACTTT.

This clonotype showed up just a few times. The rearrangement joins TRBV12-3 or TRBV12-4 to TRBJ1-2; possible D gene TRBD1, 5 bases. The CDR3 covers 13 residues. V shed 11 bases and J shed 3 bases, with 16 bases lying between them. The CDR3 DNA follows: TGTGCCGTCATGGGGGGTTGGGACTATGGCTACACCTTC. Translation gives CAVMGGWDYGYTF.

Ten or more counts support this clonotype. This chain links TRBV27 with TRBJ1-2; the match to TRBD1 covers 11 bases. CDR3 length: 15 amino acids. Germline CDR1 is MNHEY and CDR2 is SMNVEV (reference sequence). Trimming took 6 bases from V and 3 from J; bases not matched to a gene: 6. CDR3 sequence (DNA): TGTGCCAGCAGCGGACAGGGGGCGCAGGACTATGGCTACACCTTC. It yields the protein CASSGQGAQDYGYTF.

This clonotype occurred many times. The chain has TRBV6-1 and TRBJ1-5; tentatively, D is TRBD1 (5 bases). V was clipped by 6 bases and J by 4 bases, with 13 bases between them. The CDR3 runs to 14 residues. Germline values: CDR1 MNHNS, CDR2 SASEGT. Here the CDR3 reads CASRPSGDNQPQHF. Here the CDR3 DNA reads TGTGCCAGCAGACCTTCGGGGGATAATCAGCCCCAGCATTTT.

This clonotype was observed at least ten times. The chain joins TRBV7-9 to TRBJ2-3; no clear D. The CDR3 length is 15 residues. Trimming took 5 bases from V and 0 from J, leaving 12 bases between them. CDR1 and CDR2 from the germline V gene are SEHNR and FQNEAQ (reference sequence). The CDR3 DNA is TGTGCCAGCAGCCTAAGCCAGCCTAGCACAGATACGCAGTATTTT. It is translated as CASSLSQPSTDTQYF.

The chain recombines TRBV19 with TRBJ1-5; tentative D call: TRBD1 (6 bases). Trimming stripped 6 bases from V and 3 bases from J, with 12 bases between. The CDR3 has 14 residues. Germline CDR1 reads LNHDA; CDR2 reads SQIVND (reference sequence). The CDR3: CASSFRGPNQPQHF. The CDR3, as DNA: TGTGCCAGTAGCTTCAGGGGACCCAATCAGCCCCAGCATTTT.